This T cell receptor beta chain comes out of a study of CD8+ T cells in alopecia areata (dated by TCRdb to the late 2010s). Describing the broader study: Treated patients were enrolled in an open-label pilot trial of oral tofacitinib, 5 to 10 mg twice daily, for moderate-to-severe alopecia areata. Tofacitinib was given for 6 to 18 months, followed by 6 months of follow-up off drug to assess delayed response and recurrence. To study T cell clonal expansion in alopecia areata, the researchers applied high-throughput TCRbeta sequencing to both the C3H/HeJ mouse model and human patients. Human TCRbeta sequencing covered scalp tissue and sorted CD4+ and CD8+ peripheral blood T cells from patchy and totalis/universalis alopecia areata patients and healthy controls. Biopsies were taken from tofacitinib-treated patients at baseline and at 4 and 24 weeks of treatment, and a later scalp biopsy was taken in several of the tofacitinib-treated patients. Scalp clonality was compared among normal scalp (n=4), patchy alopecia areata scalp (n=8), and alopecia totalis/universalis scalp (n=8). RNA was extracted with the PAXgene miRNA kit for fixed scalp, the miRNeasy kit for PBMCs, and the RNeasy kit for mouse skin. Amplification of TCRbeta CDR3 regions was done by immunoSEQ multiplex PCR using 35 Vbeta forward primers and 13 Jbeta reverse primers.

The meaning of the sample's time point label: baseline before oral tofacitinib. Lesional scalp punch biopsies and peripheral blood were collected from alopecia areata patients. PBMCs were isolated by density centrifugation and stained for CD3, CD4 and CD8, after which CD4+ and CD8+ T cells were sorted on a FACSAria. Notes on this clone: No cognate antigen has been identified for it. No qualities accompany the bases; no much larger clone lies one base away.

The CDR3 sequence holds 13 residues, the cysteine and phenylalanine included. The CDR3 DNA has 39 bases and is translated from base 1. The germline V gene (reference sequence) sets CDR1 to SEHNR and CDR2 to FQNEAQ. The germline V end is reduced by 5 bases and the J end by 4 bases; junction bases left unmatched: 4. Findings and caveats that apply to the study as a whole: Unlike mouse skin, where gammadelta T cells dominate, normal human skin contains resident alphabeta T cells that get sequenced too, which complicates analysis of the scalp TCR repertoire. Compared with normal scalp, lesional scalp had higher clonality and more expanded CD8+ clones, particularly in alopecia totalis/universalis, a pattern that suggests antigenic drive. Shared TCR sequences between patients were less evident than in mice, which may be partly attributable to HLA diversity in the patient population.

To prepare the library, the immunoSEQ multiplex PCR assay was applied. To provide template for TCR sequencing, every sample had RNA extracted and reverse transcribed into cDNA. First-strand cDNA was synthesized using SuperScript III with a 2:1 mix of oligo-dT and random hexamers. Amplification bias was assessed with a synthetic immune receptor repertoire, and residual bias was removed computationally. For the original study's pipeline: Raw reads were preprocessed to remove errors, and CDR3 was defined by IMGT conventions from the conserved cysteine to phenylalanine. Clonality was computed as 1 minus the Shannon entropy, with the entropy normalized by log2 of the number of productive unique TCRs. CD4 or CD8 identity of scalp clones was inferred by cross-referencing scalp TCRbeta sequences with sorted blood CD4 and CD8 repertoires. TCRdb took this table from immuneACCESS and kept in-frame rearrangements with V and J called. Such tables lack part of the clones; where checked against another copy, unresolved V genes explain under half of the gap, and the rest is unexplained. The V and J calls and the clone size are those of that table, but D and trimming were determined from the DNA. In all, the sample holds over 120,000 clones, and roughly half of those were seen once. Approximately 1% of the sample is held by the ten biggest clonotypes.

This clonotype was obtained from a human donor with alopecia areata. The sample was CD4+ T cells sorted from blood, taken at week 0. This chain joins TRBV7-9 to TRBJ1-2, with 7 middle bases fitting TRBD1. The CDR3 protein is CASSRQGVYGYTF. The nucleotide sequence is given as TGTGCCAGCAGCCGACAGGGCGTCTATGGCTACACCTTC.